This TCR beta chain was observed in a study of monozygotic twins with inflammatory bowel disease. As for this clonotype: The antigen is not known.

Each donor supplied about 2.4 ml of blood. Investigators extracted total RNA from whole blood and did not sort T cells. The study's findings and limits: Healthy co-twins showed greater TCRbeta diversity (inverse Simpson) than IBD patients.

Both the TCRalpha cDNA and the TCRbeta cDNA were taken through two nested PCRs, lasting approximately 17 and 9 cycles. TCRdb re-called the 5' RACE reads and shows each CDR3 protein once, DNA omitted. In all, the sample yields under 200,000 distinct CDR3 sequences. The CDR3 contains 15 residues. Germline V gives CDR1 SEHNR, CDR2 FQNEAQ (reference sequence). The V gene is TRBV7-9, the J gene TRBJ2-7; with no DNA, the TCRdb D assignment of TRBD1 cannot be verified. The TCR was taken from a human donor with ulcerative colitis or Crohn's disease, or a healthy co-twin of an affected twin (not recorded which). The sample comprised blood. CDR3 in amino acids: CASSPGGGIAYEQYF.